This T cell receptor beta chain was captured by sequencing in a study of response to subunit inactivated influenza vaccine. V lost 7 bases to trimming and J lost 8 bases, with 8 bases between them. Per the germline V gene, CDR1 is MDHEN and CDR2 is SYDVKM. The CDR3 runs 11 residues. This clonotype has a handful of counts. The antigen is undetermined. Points from the study as a whole: With each seasonal influenza vaccination, the authors suggested, few new T cells are recruited.

TCRdb recomputed calls from the RT-PCR reads with MiXCR, one row per CDR3 protein. Of fewer than 550,000 distinct CDR3 sequences in the sample, about 25% were seen once. The sequence was obtained from a man aged 50 to 59 who received an inactivated influenza vaccine. This chain joins TRBV28 and TRBJ1-4; D remains ambiguous. The source material was CD4+ T cells sorted from PBMCs, sampled around 5 days after vaccination. CDR3 nucleotide sequence: TGTGCCAGCAAAAGAAAGGAAAAACTGTTTTTT. It specifies CASKRKEKLFF.